A single TCR beta chain is shown here with its context. The V end lost 7 bases, the J end lost 0 bases, and 12 bases lay between the germline ends. The CDR3 is 15 amino acids. The germline V gene has CDR1 LNHDA and CDR2 SQIVND (reference sequence). This entry belongs to a study of blood T cell repertoires in COVID-19. The wider study: Sources were T cells, B-cell-depleted T cells, or PBMCs; the material itself was cDNA or gDNA.

Methods used by the authors: Estimation of nucleated cell counts relied on the amplification of reference gene primers. TCRdb's copy holds only in-frame clones and misses some; the assay was immunoSEQ multiplex PCR. That table furnishes V, J and clone size, whereas the DNA furnished D and trimming. The sample comprises roughly 300,000 clones, approximately 86% of which are singletons, and almost 9.5% rests with the top ten. The material sequenced was peripheral blood. The gene calls are TRBV19 and TRBJ2-2; perhaps TRBD2 as D (5 bases). This TCR derives from a man aged 18 to 29 with active or convalescent COVID-19. DNA for the CDR3: TGTGCCAGTACGGGGTGGGGTGCGAACACCGGGGAGCTGTTTTTT. Translation: CASTGWGANTGELFF.